This T cell receptor (beta chain) appears in the sequencing data of a study of blood T cell repertoires in COVID-19. Across the whole study: Donors in the United States, Italy and Spain gave samples during acute or convalescent COVID-19. T cells, B-cell-depleted T cells, or PBMCs provided the cDNA or gDNA that served as material.

The CDR3 consists of 16 residues. Trimming shortened V by 6 bases and J by 5 bases, and 20 bases separated the two germline ends. In the original processing: For nucleated cells, counts were estimated from reference gene primer amplification. The method was immunoSEQ multiplex PCR; TCRdb's version includes in-frame clones alone and lacks a portion of them. V and J calls and clone size are given by that table; D and trimming were obtained from the DNA. Among some 46,000 clones listed, roughly 86% were seen once. Sequenced sample: peripheral blood. The rearrangement links TRBV6-7 to TRBJ1-5; D might be TRBD1 (5 bases). TRBV6-7 is designated an ORF whose function remains uncertain. The TCR was taken from a man between 60 and 75 years old with active COVID-19. CDR3 DNA: TGTGCCAGCAGCCACTCGACGGGGGACGGATATCAGCCCCAGCATTTT. Amino acid sequence: CASSHSTGDGYQPQHF.